These T cell receptor beta chains were read from a single sample in a study of blood T cell repertoires in COVID-19. Generated by immunoSEQ multiplex PCR, the TCRdb table keeps only in-frame clones and is missing some. Of about 220,000 clones listed, 85% to 90% are singletons. The specimen sequenced was PBMCs or T cells enriched from blood (not recorded which). The origin of the receptors is a woman aged 50 to 65 with acute COVID-19. The CDR3 runs from the conserved cysteine through the conserved F or W. Fields, in order: D gene, V gene, J gene, clone size, CDR3 protein, CDR3 DNA. A D gene is named only where the DNA matches it firmly. Not all rows give a size; the values are once, few, many and, for expanded clones, a class.

TRBD2	TRBV7-3	TRBJ2-3	NA	CASSPGTSSTDTQYF	TGTGCCAGCAGCCCCGGGACTAGCAGCACAGATACGCAGTATTTT
TRBD2	TRBV7-2	TRBJ2-1	once	CASSLDGLAGNEQFF	TGTGCCAGCAGCTTGGACGGACTAGCGGGAAATGAGCAGTTCTTC
NA	TRBV7-9	TRBJ1-6	NA	CASSTNRDSPLHF	TGTGCCAGCAGCACCAACAGGGATTCACCCCTCCACTTT
NA	TRBV27	TRBJ2-1	once	CASSWEGGSYNEQFF	TGTGCCAGCAGTTGGGAGGGGGGGTCTTACAATGAGCAGTTCTTC
NA	TRBV3-1/TRBV3-2	TRBJ1-6	NA	CASSQVIQRGSSYNSPLHF	TGTGCCAGCAGCCAAGTGATACAGCGGGGGAGCTCCTATAATTCACCCCTCCACTTT
NA	TRBV7-3	TRBJ2-1	NA	CASSFSGNEQFF	TGTGCCAGCAGCTTTAGCGGTAATGAGCAGTTCTTC
TRBD1	TRBV19	TRBJ2-7	few	CASSGTGAYEQYF	TGTGCCAGTAGTGGGACAGGGGCGTACGAGCAGTACTTC
TRBD1	TRBV3-1/TRBV3-2	TRBJ1-5	NA	CASSQGTGGGQPQHF	TGTGCCAGCAGCCAAGGTACAGGGGGCGGGCAGCCCCAGCATTTT
NA	TRBV6-2/TRBV6-3	TRBJ1-5	few	CASSLRQALWPQHF	TGTGCCAGCAGTTTACGGCAGGCCCTATGGCCCCAGCATTTT
NA	TRBV20-1	TRBJ1-4	NA	CSASKQGMNEKLFF	TGCAGTGCTAGTAAACAGGGTATGAATGAAAAACTGTTTTTT
NA	TRBV20-1	TRBJ1-1	once	CSVGGTEAFF	TGCAGTGTGGGAGGCACTGAAGCTTTCTTT
TRBD1	TRBV15	TRBJ2-7	NA	CATSRGSGDSSYEQYF	TGTGCCACCAGCAGAGGTAGTGGGGACAGTTCCTACGAGCAGTACTTC
NA	TRBV18	TRBJ1-2	NA	CASSPTANYGYTF	TGTGCCAGCTCACCAACAGCTAACTATGGCTACACCTTC
NA	TRBV5-1	TRBJ1-1	NA	CASSYGTHRTEAFF	TGCGCCAGCAGCTACGGGACACACCGCACTGAAGCTTTCTTT
NA	TRBV25-1	TRBJ1-2	once	CASSDTMAFGDGYTF	TGTGCCAGCAGTGATACCATGGCGTTCGGGGATGGCTACACCTTC
NA	TRBV27	TRBJ1-2	few	CASSAGRNYGYTF	TGTGCCAGCAGTGCGGGTAGGAACTATGGCTACACCTTC
NA	TRBV28	TRBJ1-2	NA	CASSSLYAYGYTF	TGTGCCAGCAGTTCACTATATGCCTATGGCTACACCTTC
TRBD2	TRBV3-1/TRBV3-2	TRBJ2-7	NA	CASSQVYQRGSYEQYF	TGTGCCAGCAGCCAAGTCTACCAGCGGGGTTCCTACGAGCAGTACTTC
TRBD2	TRBV7-3	TRBJ2-3	NA	CASSFFSGRVKDTQYF	TGTGCCAGCAGCTTTTTCAGCGGGAGGGTTAAGGATACGCAGTATTTT
TRBD2	TRBV5-1	TRBJ2-7	NA	CASSRLGTSDSHEQYF	TGCGCCAGCAGCCGTCTCGGGACTAGCGATTCCCACGAGCAGTACTTC
NA	TRBV25-1	TRBJ2-6	NA	CASSETGRGSGANVLTF	TGTGCCAGCAGTGAAACGGGGCGGGGCTCTGGGGCCAACGTCCTGACTTTC
TRBD2	TRBV4-2	TRBJ2-1	NA	CASSQNLAGGGNEQFF	TGTGCCAGCAGCCAGAATCTAGCGGGAGGGGGGAATGAGCAGTTCTTC
NA	TRBV29-1	TRBJ1-1	NA	CSVEKDRNTEAFF	TGCAGCGTCGAAAAGGACAGGAACACTGAAGCTTTCTTT
TRBD2	TRBV11-3	TRBJ2-1	few	CASSLLGGRPGNEQFF	TGTGCCAGCTCGCTATTGGGCGGGAGGCCGGGGAATGAGCAGTTCTTC